This TCR beta chain comes out of a study of early T cells in non-severe SARS-CoV-2 infection. TCRdb ran MiXCR on the 5' RACE reads and lists one entry per CDR3 protein. The sample yields tens of thousands of distinct CDR3 sequences, 5% to 6.5% seen once. The sequenced sample was whole blood. This receptor was identified in an adult who was a healthcare worker with PCR-confirmed SARS-CoV-2 infection or an uninfected control (not recorded which).

In DNA form, the CDR3 reads TGCGCCAGCAGCGGGACTAGCGCCACCGGGGAGCTGTTTTTT. Encoded protein: CASSGTSATGELFF. This chain links TRBV5-1 with TRBJ2-2; the match to TRBD2 covers 10 bases. CDR3 length equals 14 residues. CDR1 and CDR2 (germline): SGHRS, YFSETQ. Unmatched junction bases numbered 1, after V lost 4 bases and J lost 4 bases.